The text below deals with one T cell receptor (beta chain). Its target is unknown. At one boundary the junction diverges from the germline segment, which might be a read error. Within the sample, other DNA sequences also encode this same CDR3. The entry originates in a study of cytomegalovirus exposure and HLA in healthy donors. Study background: Assignment to the Caucasian-associated ancestry cluster applied to 75% to 85% of the approximately 360 genotyped donors.

The CDR3 length is 15 residues. Germline values: CDR1 KGHSH, CDR2 LQKENI. Study results and limitations: In a later analysis, 16,951 TCR beta sequences were associated with HLA alleles at 0.05 false discovery rate. In a later analysis, most CMV-associated TCR beta chains appeared HLA-restricted.

The PCR ran on 60 Vbeta and 13 Jbeta primers. TCRdb keeps only in-frame clones here, not all; method: immunoSEQ multiplex PCR. The sample includes around 50,000 clones. This chain links TRBV18 with TRBJ1-6; 9 nucleotides align to TRBD1. The TCR originated in a middle-aged woman in good health and CMV-seronegative. Sequencing input: PBMCs. CDR3 amino acids: CASSPSGTGNSPLHF. In DNA, the CDR3 is TGTGCCAGCTCACCTTCAGGGACAGGGAATTCACCCCTACACTTT.